The 10 T cell receptor beta chains below come from one sample, sequenced in a study of cytomegalovirus exposure and HLA in healthy donors. PCR involved 60 Vbeta and 13 Jbeta primers. This table comes from immunoSEQ multiplex PCR, and its TCRdb copy is limited to in-frame clones, with some not included. The table has about 50,000 clones, 72% seen once. Sequencing was done on a sample of PBMCs. The receptor set was obtained from a woman between 45 and 60 years old in good health and CMV-seronegative.

This clone was seen only a few times. The chain is built from TRBV30 and TRBJ2-5; possible D gene TRBD2, 6 bases. Trimming shortened V by 2 bases and J by 4 bases, and 11 bases separated the two germline ends. This CDR3 has 13 amino acids. Per the germline V gene, CDR1 is GTSNPN and CDR2 is SVGIG (reference sequence). The CDR3 sequence is CAWSRVGGETQYF. The CDR3 DNA follows: TGTGCCTGGAGTAGGGTCGGGGGAGAGACCCAGTACTTC.

V usage is TRBV9 and J usage is TRBJ2-7; TRBD2 matches 7 bases. J gave up 4 bases and V 0 bases, and 4 bases lay outside the gene matches. CDR3 length: 14 residues. Germline values: CDR1 SGDLS, CDR2 YYNGEE. This CDR3 reads CASSVDPAGYEQYF. Here the CDR3 DNA reads TGTGCCAGCAGCGTAGATCCAGCGGGATACGAGCAGTACTTC.

The gene calls are TRBV6-5 and TRBJ2-7; 7 positions agree with TRBD2. The CDR3 consists of 15 residues. The germline V gene encodes CDR1 MNHEY and CDR2 SVGAGI. V trimming: 0 bases; J trimming: 3 bases; junction bases outside the gene matches: 5. The CDR3 loop is CASSYSASGGYEQYF. CDR3 in DNA: TGTGCCAGCAGTTACTCGGCTAGCGGAGGCTACGAGCAGTACTTC.

V and J are TRBV19 and TRBJ1-1; the D gene is possibly TRBD1 (5 bases). The V and J ends lost 8 bases and 4 bases respectively, with 17 bases between them. Germline loops: CDR1 LNHDA, CDR2 SQIVND (reference sequence). CDR3 length: 14 residues. DNA of the CDR3: TGTGCCAGTGGGACGGGGGTCCGAGGCACTGAAGCTTTCTTT. This gives the protein CASGTGVRGTEAFF.

In its sample, this clone was seen once. V usage is TRBV29-1 and J usage is TRBJ2-5, with 7 bases fitting TRBD2. J was trimmed by 2 bases and V by 6 bases; bases with no gene match: 6. From germline, CDR1 is SQVTM and CDR2 ANQGSEA. CDR3 length: 13 amino acids. The CDR3 region has the DNA TGCAGCGTCCGGGGAGGGGCTCAAGAGACCCAGTACTTC. Its translation: CSVRGGAQETQYF.

V is TRBV28 and J is TRBJ2-5; perhaps TRBD1 as D (5 bases). The germline gives CDR1 MDHEN, CDR2 SYDVKM. V was shortened by 3 bases and J by 5 bases, with 13 bases between the two germline ends. This CDR3 has 14 residues. CDR3: CASSLARARETQYF. The DNA for the CDR3 is TGTGCCAGCAGTTTGGCCAGGGCGAGGGAGACCCAGTACTTC.

This clone was counted a single time. Written as DNA, the CDR3 is TGCGCCAGCAGCCAGTTTGCGGCGCTAGCGGGAGGATACACAGATACGCAGTATTTT. Its protein product is CASSQFAALAGGYTDTQYF. This chain links TRBV4-3 with TRBJ2-3; the match to TRBD2 covers 11 bases. Germline V gene data show CDR1 as LGHNA and CDR2 as YSLEER. CDR3 size: 19 residues. V lost 3 bases, J lost 2 bases, and 13 bases stayed unmatched.

V and J are TRBV18 and TRBJ2-1; the match to TRBD2 covers 9 bases. Germline V gene data show CDR1 as KGHSH and CDR2 as LQKENI. The CDR3 has 14 amino acids. V dropped 1 base and J dropped 8; count of bases not matched to a gene: 3. The DNA of the CDR3 is TGTGCCAGCTCACCACTAGCGGGAGTAGATGAGCAGTTCTTC. The encoded protein is CASSPLAGVDEQFF.

V usage is TRBV4-2 and J usage is TRBJ1-1; D ambiguous. This CDR3 has 14 amino acids. The V gene lost 4 bases and the J gene lost 4 bases, with 13 bases spanning the gap. Germline-derived CDR1 and CDR2 are LGHNA and YNFKEQ. This CDR3 is CASSRYKGGTEAFF. Here the CDR3 DNA reads TGTGCCAGCAGCCGCTACAAGGGAGGCACTGAAGCTTTCTTT.

The rearrangement uses TRBV29-1 and TRBJ1-1, with a weak D call TRBD1 (6 bases). Germline-derived CDR1 and CDR2 are SQVTM and ANQGSEA. Trimming removed 7 bases at V and 0 bases at J, with 12 bases between. CDR3 length equals 13 residues. The CDR3 region has the DNA TGCAGCGCTACAGGGTCCGTGAACACTGAAGCTTTCTTT. Protein: CSATGSVNTEAFF.